Listed below are T cell receptor beta chains from one sample, sequenced in a study of T cells in Graves' hyperthyroidism and ophthalmopathy. TCRdb re-analysed the multiplex PCR reads in MiXCR, keeping a single row per CDR3 protein. The sample holds 550,000 to 600,000 distinct CDR3 sequences, around 42% seen once. Sequenced material: peripheral blood or thyroid tissue (not recorded which). The receptors were gathered from an adult woman with Graves' disease, either hyperthyroidism or ophthalmopathy (not recorded which). CDR3s include the opening cysteine and the closing phenylalanine or tryptophan. D genes are given only for firm matches. Only part of the rows carry a size: once, few, many, or a class if the clone is expanded.

TRBJ2-5 TRBV9 NA TRBD1 TGTGCCAGCAGCTTCGCCGGGACAGGGGGCGAAGAGACCCAGTACTTC CASSFAGTGGEETQYF
TRBJ2-5 TRBV7-2 NA NA TGTGCCAGCAGCCCACATAAAACCGAGACCCAGTACTTC CASSPHKTETQYF
TRBJ2-2 TRBV11-2 NA NA TGCGCCAGCAGCCAATATCGAACAGGGTCCGGGGAGCTGTTTTTT CASSQYRTGSGELFF
TRBJ1-6 TRBV2 NA TRBD1 TGTGCCGTCCCAATCTGGGGGACAGGGAATTCACCCCTCCACTTT CAVPIWGTGNSPLHF
TRBJ2-7 TRBV7-6 NA TRBD2 TGTGCCAGTAGCGGGGATTTCCCCTACGAGCAGTACTTC CASSGDFPYEQYF
TRBJ2-7 TRBV7-4 NA NA TGTGCCAGCAGCTCACGTTGGCGGACTGACTTTGAGCAGTACTTC CASSSRWRTDFEQYF
TRBJ1-1 TRBV7-9 many NA TGTGCCAGCAGCTTAGCGGGGGGGAACACTATTGAAGCTTTCTTT CASSLAGGNTIEAFF
TRBJ2-3 TRBV5-1 NA NA TGCGCCAGCAGCTTGGTTAGTAGCGGAGTAGATACGCAGTATTTT CASSLVSSGVDTQYF
TRBJ2-7 TRBV19 NA NA TGTGCCAGTCGGCGGGCACCGAACTACGAGCAGTACTTC CASRRAPNYEQYF
TRBJ2-7 TRBV5-1 NA NA TGCGCCAGCGGGGGGATTTCCGAGCAGTACTTC CASGGISEQYF
TRBJ2-7 TRBV7-3 many NA TGTGCCAGCAGCTCACAGGGTTCAGGCGAGCAGTACTTC CASSSQGSGEQYF
TRBJ2-2 TRBV25-1 NA NA TGTGCCAGCAGTGAATACTGGCAACAGAACACCGGGGAGCTGTTTTTT CASSEYWQQNTGELFF
TRBJ1-4 TRBV20-1 NA NA TGCAGTGCCAATACAGGGTCGGATGAAAAACTGTTTTTT CSANTGSDEKLFF
TRBJ1-6 TRBV7-2 NA NA TGTGCCAGCAGCTTGGGGGGGACCAGAATTTCACCCCTCCACTTT CASSLGGTRISPLHF
TRBJ2-7 TRBV3-1 NA TRBD1 TGTGCCAGCAGCCTTCCGGGACAGGGGTCCCACGAGCAGTACTTC CASSLPGQGSHEQYF
TRBJ2-7 TRBV4-1 many TRBD1 TGCGCCAGCAGCCAAGTACGGGACAGGGTATACGAGCAGTACTTC CASSQVRDRVYEQYF
TRBJ1-5 TRBV6-4 NA NA TGTGCCAGCAGTGACTCGACGGGGGCCCCACAGCATTTT CASSDSTGAPQHF
TRBJ2-5 TRBV9 NA TRBD1 TGTGCCAGCAGCGTAGGATCCAAGACAGGGCTTGAGACCCAGTACTTC CASSVGSKTGLETQYF
TRBJ2-2 TRBV10-3 many TRBD2 TGTGCCACCCACAAAGGGGCGGGAGGAGCCGGGGAGCTGTTTTTT CATHKGAGGAGELFF
TRBJ1-4 TRBV29-1 NA TRBD1 TGCAGCGTGACAGGGGCAACTAATGAAAAACTGTTTTTT CSVTGATNEKLFF
TRBJ2-7 TRBV20-1 NA NA TGCAGTGCTCCGGACGTTAGGAGCGACGAGCAGTACTTC CSAPDVRSDEQYF
TRBJ2-2 TRBV19 many NA TGTGCCAGTAGGCGGGGATCTAATACGAACACCGGGGAGCTGTTTTTT CASRRGSNTNTGELFF
TRBJ2-5 TRBV18 NA NA TGTGCCAGCTCACCCTCACACAGGGCTCAGGGAGAGACCCAGTACTTC CASSPSHRAQGETQYF
TRBJ2-5 TRBV10-3 few TRBD1 TGTGCCATCAGCGGGACAGAAGAGACCCAGTACTTC CAISGTEETQYF
TRBJ2-7 TRBV20-1 once NA TGCAGTGCGGGCCTAGGCTACGAGCAGTACTTC CSAGLGYEQYF
TRBJ1-1 TRBV2 NA TRBD1 TGTGCCGGCAGACAGGGGACGGCTTTCTTT CAGRQGTAFF
TRBJ2-7 TRBV9 many TRBD2 TGTGCCAGCAGCCAAACCGGGACTAACTACGAGCAGTACTTC CASSQTGTNYEQYF
TRBJ1-5 TRBV20-1 NA TRBD1 TGCAGTGCTCGGACAGGGGTTAGCAATCAGCCCCAGCATTTT CSARTGVSNQPQHF